This paragraph reports one T cell receptor (beta chain). Germline CDR1 reads LNHDA; CDR2 reads SQIVND (reference sequence). This CDR3 comprises 13 residues. With 6 bases removed from V and 5 bases from J, the gap between germline ends came to 13 bases. Each patient was aged 18 to 65 and had newly diagnosed hyperthyroidism of under 2 months' duration. Thyroid ultrasound and orbital computed tomography, with clinical symptoms and serum thyroxine and TRAb, informed diagnoses. RNA transcripts were the template for amplifying TCR beta CDR3 regions. With the HTBI primer set, the TCR CDR3 went through a first round of RT-PCR. In TCRdb, the multiplex PCR reads were re-called with MiXCR into one record per CDR3 protein. The sample has approximately 610,000 distinct CDR3 sequences, 15% to 20% seen once. This sample is drawn from a study of T cells in Graves' hyperthyroidism and ophthalmopathy. Study background: At initial diagnosis, before any treatment had begun, peripheral blood was obtained.

The receptor comes from a young woman with Graves' hyperthyroidism. The genes are TRBV19 and TRBJ1-1; a weak D match, TRBD1 (5 bases). Specimen: blood. The CDR3 nucleotides read TGTGCCAGTAGCGTCCAGGGATTGACTGAAGCTTTCTTT. Translating it yields CASSVQGLTEAFF.